These T cell receptor beta chains were read from a single sample in a study of T-cell reconstitution after alpha-beta-depleted transplantation in children. TCRdb processed the PCR reads anew with MiXCR; each CDR3 protein has one entry. The sample has hundreds of thousands of distinct CDR3 sequences, about an eighth seen once. The source was PBMCs, collected before TCRalphabeta/CD19-depleted stem cell transplant. Receptors were obtained from a girl aged 2-10 years with congenital amegakaryocytic thrombocytopenia, due to receive a stem cell transplant. Both conserved end residues are part of each CDR3. Each record gives: clone size, J gene, V gene, CDR3 protein. The size field is filled for only some rows; it gives once, few, many or a size class.

clone_size: many; j_call: TRBJ1-5; v_call: TRBV20-1; cdr3_aa: CSASSPGQGFINQPQHF
clone_size: many; j_call: TRBJ2-1; v_call: TRBV20-1; cdr3_aa: CSARGGAEQFF
clone_size: -; j_call: TRBJ1-1; v_call: TRBV5-1; cdr3_aa: CASSNRGANTEAFF
clone_size: few; j_call: TRBJ1-5; v_call: TRBV21-1; cdr3_aa: CASSKALVSPNQPQHF
clone_size: many; j_call: TRBJ2-7; v_call: TRBV20-1; cdr3_aa: CSAPLGGIYEQYF
clone_size: many; j_call: TRBJ2-7; v_call: TRBV20-1; cdr3_aa: CSARSPGSDEQYF
clone_size: many; j_call: TRBJ1-2; v_call: TRBV7-9; cdr3_aa: CASNDAGRTDYGYTF
clone_size: many; j_call: TRBJ1-2; v_call: TRBV12-3/TRBV12-4; cdr3_aa: CASSHSHHGYTF
clone_size: many; j_call: TRBJ2-7; v_call: TRBV5-1; cdr3_aa: CASSINPGQSYEQYF
clone_size: -; j_call: TRBJ2-1; v_call: TRBV12-3/TRBV12-4; cdr3_aa: CASSPPGIPFYNEQFF
clone_size: many; j_call: TRBJ1-5; v_call: TRBV7-8; cdr3_aa: CASSLGTANQPQHF
clone_size: many; j_call: TRBJ1-1; v_call: TRBV20-1; cdr3_aa: CSADQGDTEAFF
clone_size: many; j_call: TRBJ2-5; v_call: TRBV5-1; cdr3_aa: CASSLGVLRETQYF
clone_size: many; j_call: TRBJ2-6; v_call: TRBV20-1; cdr3_aa: CSARPKWGGTGANVLTF
clone_size: -; j_call: TRBJ2-1; v_call: TRBV20-1; cdr3_aa: CSALGGDIVYEQFF
clone_size: once; j_call: TRBJ2-7; v_call: TRBV5-1; cdr3_aa: CASSIKREPGYEQYF
clone_size: -; j_call: TRBJ2-5; v_call: TRBV20-1; cdr3_aa: CSAFPYSGNEETQYF
clone_size: -; j_call: TRBJ2-2; v_call: TRBV10-1; cdr3_aa: CASGTTNTGELFF
clone_size: many; j_call: TRBJ2-5; v_call: TRBV5-1; cdr3_aa: CASSLTSPSETQYF
clone_size: many; j_call: TRBJ2-1; v_call: TRBV7-2; cdr3_aa: CASSLVAGVGGEQFF
clone_size: few; j_call: TRBJ2-1; v_call: TRBV20-1; cdr3_aa: CSARDGLAGSSYNEQFF
clone_size: few; j_call: TRBJ2-3; v_call: TRBV12-3/TRBV12-4; cdr3_aa: CASSLFSADTQYF
clone_size: -; j_call: TRBJ2-5; v_call: TRBV15; cdr3_aa: CATSRGVVLGETQYF
clone_size: -; j_call: TRBJ2-7; v_call: TRBV10-3; cdr3_aa: CAISVVAGGSYEQYF
clone_size: many; j_call: TRBJ1-2; v_call: TRBV4-1; cdr3_aa: CASSQDGNLHTF
clone_size: -; j_call: TRBJ2-7; v_call: TRBV5-1; cdr3_aa: CASSLGLAGPYSYEQYF
clone_size: -; j_call: TRBJ2-3; v_call: TRBV7-2; cdr3_aa: CASSWEGLAETDTQYF
clone_size: many; j_call: TRBJ2-1; v_call: TRBV29-1; cdr3_aa: CSVGSGTGTEQFF
clone_size: many; j_call: TRBJ1-1; v_call: TRBV6-6; cdr3_aa: CASSNRENTEAFF
clone_size: -; j_call: TRBJ2-2; v_call: TRBV20-1; cdr3_aa: CSARDSINSGSLYTGELFF
clone_size: many; j_call: TRBJ2-1; v_call: TRBV28; cdr3_aa: CASSFLRQVYNEQFF
clone_size: -; j_call: TRBJ2-7; v_call: TRBV6-1; cdr3_aa: CASGVVTGPYEQYF
clone_size: many; j_call: TRBJ2-1; v_call: TRBV12-3/TRBV12-4; cdr3_aa: CASSYGTSVYNEQFF
clone_size: many; j_call: TRBJ2-1; v_call: TRBV21-1; cdr3_aa: CASSLANGRPRRNNEQFF
clone_size: few; j_call: TRBJ2-1; v_call: TRBV11-2; cdr3_aa: CASSLGFTNEQFF
clone_size: few; j_call: TRBJ2-1; v_call: TRBV28; cdr3_aa: CASRYQGAGEQFF
clone_size: few; j_call: TRBJ2-7; v_call: TRBV5-1; cdr3_aa: CASSLRWNSYEQYF
clone_size: few; j_call: TRBJ1-3; v_call: TRBV7-2; cdr3_aa: CASSLSVWGAGNTIYF
clone_size: many; j_call: TRBJ2-2; v_call: TRBV7-6; cdr3_aa: CASTLMGRGTGELFF
clone_size: many; j_call: TRBJ2-7; v_call: TRBV20-1; cdr3_aa: CSAGRTTPYEQYF
clone_size: many; j_call: TRBJ2-1; v_call: TRBV15; cdr3_aa: CATTTSGGHNEQFF
clone_size: many; j_call: TRBJ2-7; v_call: TRBV20-1; cdr3_aa: CSASWDSFYEQYF
clone_size: few; j_call: TRBJ2-7; v_call: TRBV20-1; cdr3_aa: CSAREPAGGSYEQYF